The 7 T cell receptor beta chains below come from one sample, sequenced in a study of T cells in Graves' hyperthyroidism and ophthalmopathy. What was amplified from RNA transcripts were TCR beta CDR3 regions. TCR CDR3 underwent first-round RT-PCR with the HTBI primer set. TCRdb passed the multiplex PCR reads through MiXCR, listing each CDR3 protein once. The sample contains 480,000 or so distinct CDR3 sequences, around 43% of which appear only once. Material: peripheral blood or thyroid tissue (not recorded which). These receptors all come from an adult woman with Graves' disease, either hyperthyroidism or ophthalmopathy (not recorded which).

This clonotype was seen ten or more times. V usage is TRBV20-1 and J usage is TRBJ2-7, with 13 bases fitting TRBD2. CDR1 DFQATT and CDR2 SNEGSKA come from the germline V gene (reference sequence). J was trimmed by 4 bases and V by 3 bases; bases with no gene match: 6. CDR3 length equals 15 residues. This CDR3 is CSASPLAGGGYEQYF. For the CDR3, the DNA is TGCAGTGCTAGTCCACTAGCGGGAGGGGGGTACGAGCAGTACTTC.

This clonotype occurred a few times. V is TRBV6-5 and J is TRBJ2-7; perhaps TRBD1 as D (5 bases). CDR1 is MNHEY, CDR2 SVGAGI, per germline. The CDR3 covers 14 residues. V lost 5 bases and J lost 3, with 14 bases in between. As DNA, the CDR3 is TGTGCCAGCAGTCGCGGACAAATAAGCTACGAGCAGTACTTC. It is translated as CASSRGQISYEQYF.

The CDR3 is CASRLALGTGGSNQPQHF. The CDR3 DNA sequence: TGTGCCAGCAGACTAGCGCTGGGAACGGGTGGCAGCAATCAGCCCCAGCATTTT. The chain joins TRBV7-2 to TRBJ1-5; D is uncertain. CDR1 SGHTA and CDR2 FQGNSA come from the germline V gene. V lost 6 bases to trimming and J lost 1 base, with 22 bases between them. The CDR3 is 18 amino acids.

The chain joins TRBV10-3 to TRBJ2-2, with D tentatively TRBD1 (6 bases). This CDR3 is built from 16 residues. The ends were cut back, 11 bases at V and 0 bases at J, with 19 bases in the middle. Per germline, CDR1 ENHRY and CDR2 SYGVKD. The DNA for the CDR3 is TGTGCCTCTTCGAGGGGGACGGCCGCGAACACCGGGGAGCTGTTTTTT. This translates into CASSRGTAANTGELFF.

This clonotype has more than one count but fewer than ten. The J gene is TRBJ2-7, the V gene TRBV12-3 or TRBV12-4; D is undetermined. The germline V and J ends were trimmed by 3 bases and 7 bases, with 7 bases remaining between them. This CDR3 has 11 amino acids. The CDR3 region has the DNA TGTGCCAGCAGTTTGATGAGTGAGCAGTACTTC. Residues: CASSLMSEQYF.

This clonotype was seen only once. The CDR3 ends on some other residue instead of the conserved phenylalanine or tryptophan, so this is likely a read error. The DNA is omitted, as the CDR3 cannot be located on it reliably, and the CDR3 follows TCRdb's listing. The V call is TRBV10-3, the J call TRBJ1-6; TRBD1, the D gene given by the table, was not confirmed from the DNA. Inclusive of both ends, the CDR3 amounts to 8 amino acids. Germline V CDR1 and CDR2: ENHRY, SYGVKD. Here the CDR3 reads CAISPGMT.

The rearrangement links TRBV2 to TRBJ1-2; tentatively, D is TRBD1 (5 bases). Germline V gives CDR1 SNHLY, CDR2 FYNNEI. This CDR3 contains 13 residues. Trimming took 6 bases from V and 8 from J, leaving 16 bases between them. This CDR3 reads CASSAGGVPGYTF. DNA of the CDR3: TGTGCCAGCAGCGCGGGAGGGGTCCCAGGCTACACCTTC.